Listed below are T cell receptor beta chains from one sample, sequenced in a study of cytomegalovirus exposure and HLA in healthy donors. Clones were read by immunoSEQ multiplex PCR, and TCRdb kept only the in-frame ones, dropping some. The table for this sample gives 150,000 to 200,000 clones. Input material: PBMCs. All receptors come from a man aged 30 to 39 in good health and CMV-seronegative. Both conserved end residues are part of each CDR3. Fields, in order: V gene, D gene, J gene, CDR3 DNA, CDR3 protein. A D gene is named only where the DNA matches it firmly.

TRBV4-1,.,TRBJ2-7,TGCGCCAGCAGCCAAGCCCAGGGTCCCGAGCAGTACTTC,CASSQAQGPEQYF
TRBV5-1,TRBD1,TRBJ2-7,TGCGCCAGCAGCCTTACACTCCAGGGGGAGAGTTATGGGGAGTACTTC,CASSLTLQGESYGEYF
TRBV4-3,TRBD2,TRBJ2-1,TGCGCCAGCAGCACCCACTCCGGCGGGAGGGAGAATGAGCAGTTCTTC,CASSTHSGGRENEQFF
TRBV30,TRBD1,TRBJ1-2,TGTGCCTGGGTGGGGGACAGGAAATACTACACCTTC,CAWVGDRKYYTF
TRBV10-2,TRBD2,TRBJ2-7,TGCGCCAGCAGTGAGGGGGGACTAGCGGGAGTCGGAGACGAGCAGTACTTC,CASSEGGLAGVGDEQYF
TRBV5-1,TRBD1,TRBJ1-2,TGCGCCAGCAGCGAGGGACAGGGGGATGGCTACACCTTC,CASSEGQGDGYTF
TRBV5-5,TRBD2,TRBJ2-7,TGTGCCAGCAGGGAGGGACTAGCGGGATCATTCTCCTACGAGCAGTACTTC,CASREGLAGSFSYEQYF
TRBV4-1,TRBD1,TRBJ1-2,TGCGCCAGCAGCCAAGGATGGACGGGACAGGCAAACTATGGCTACACCTTC,CASSQGWTGQANYGYTF
TRBV7-2,.,TRBJ1-1,TGTGCCAGCAGCTTAGGCCCGGGTACGAACACTGAAGCTTTCTTT,CASSLGPGTNTEAFF
TRBV6-1,.,TRBJ1-3,TGTGCCGCACAGCAGAGCTCTGGAAACACCATATATTTT,CAAQQSSGNTIYF